This passage covers 8 T cell receptor beta chains from one sample sequenced in a study of graft-versus-host responses after intestinal transplantation. These receptors lack a known antigen. Clones were read by immunoSEQ multiplex PCR, and TCRdb kept only the in-frame ones, dropping some. The sample shows fewer than 55,000 clones, 85% to 95% of them seen only once. The sample was unstimulated CD8+ T cells sorted from spleen or lymph node cells, taken before transplant. These receptors came from a human donor who was the organ donor for an intestinal transplant.

The chain uses TRBV6-1 and TRBJ1-2, with D hard to call. Trimming removed 10 bases at V and 6 bases at J, with 24 bases between. The CDR3 spans 15 residues. Germline lookup yields CDR1 MNHNS and CDR2 SASEGT. DNA of the CDR3: TGTGCCACCTCCCCCGTGACACAATATGGGGATGGCTACACCTTC. Translating it yields CATSPVTQYGDGYTF.

Note on this clone: The same CDR3 can be traced to other DNA sequences in this sample. This chain connects TRBV6-5 to TRBJ1-2, with 7 bases aligning to TRBD1. The germline CDR1 and CDR2 sequences are MNHEY and SVGAGI. The trim removed 5 bases at V and 4 bases at J, leaving 7 bases unmatched. This CDR3 has 14 residues. CDR3: CASSDDRVAYGYTF. The CDR3 bases are TGTGCCAGCAGTGACGACAGGGTGGCCTATGGCTACACCTTC.

This clone was seen a few times. The genes are TRBV27 and TRBJ2-7; D is ambiguous. V dropped 4 bases and J dropped 4 bases, with 8 bases sitting between them. In germline, CDR1 is MNHEY, CDR2 SMNVEV (reference sequence). CDR3 size: 12 residues. CDR3 region: CASSSLNYEQYF. CDR3 DNA: TGTGCCAGCAGTTCGTTAAATTACGAGCAGTACTTC.

V usage is TRBV6-5 and J usage is TRBJ1-1; 8 bases agree with TRBD1. CDR1 and CDR2 from the germline V gene are MNHEY and SVGAGI. The CDR3 loop spans 14 amino acids. The V segment lost 2 bases and the J segment 7 bases; nucleotides outside the gene matches: 6. CDR3 DNA: TGTGCCAGCAGTTACGGACAGGGAACCTTTGAAGCTTTCTTT. Translation: CASSYGQGTFEAFF.

The CDR3 loop reads CASSPGGSLETQYF. The CDR3 DNA reads as TGTGCCAGCAGCCCGGGGGGTAGCCTAGAGACCCAGTACTTC. The chain employs TRBV7-2 and TRBJ2-5; 7 bases align to TRBD2. This CDR3 is 14 amino acids long. Germline CDR1 and CDR2: SGHTA and FQGNSA. V dropped 5 bases and J dropped 4; count of bases not matched to a gene: 7. The full variable domain, with the rest looked up from reference TRBV7-2 and TRBJ2-5, is GAGVSQSPSNKVTEKGKDVELRCDPISGHTALYWYRQSLGQGLEFLIYFQGNSAPDKSGLPSDRFSAERTGGSVSTLTIQRTQQEDSAVYLCASSPGGSLETQYFGPGTRLLVL.

The chain employs TRBV7-2 and TRBJ1-2, with 8 nucleotides matching TRBD1. V lost 5 bases and J lost 7; bases outside the gene matches: 6. The CDR3 sequence is 13 residues long. Germline values: CDR1 SGHTA, CDR2 FQGNSA. The CDR3 DNA follows: TGTGCCAGCAGCGAGGGGACAGGCGGTGGCTACACCTTC. Translation gives CASSEGTGGGYTF.

This chain uses TRBV29-1 with TRBJ1-2, with a possible D match to TRBD1 (5 bases). This CDR3 is built from 13 residues. V was shortened by 6 bases and J by 5 bases, with 16 bases between the two germline ends. The germline gives CDR1 SQVTM, CDR2 ANQGSEA. The CDR3 nucleotides are TGCAGCGTCTGGACAAGCCAAGATTATGGCTACACCTTC. It codes for CSVWTSQDYGYTF.

The chain recombines TRBV7-8 with TRBJ1-5; 9 bases line up with TRBD1. Looked up from germline, CDR1 is SGHVS and CDR2 is FQNEAQ. With 1 base clipped from V and 6 bases from J, the junction kept 19 bases outside the gene matches. The CDR3 covers 20 residues. This CDR3 is CASSLDLRDRGVHGVQPQHF. The DNA of the CDR3 is TGTGCCAGCAGCTTAGACTTGCGTGACAGGGGGGTACATGGGGTTCAGCCCCAGCATTTT.